This TCR beta chain was found in a study of follicular helper T cells after annual influenza vaccination. Study-wide results and caveats: ICOS+CD38+ cTfh clonality tracked population frequency, and its change tracked circulating plasmablast change. Just roughly 9.5-20% of cells analyzed had recovered productive TCRB sequences. Yearly vaccinations repeatedly recalled conserved clonotypes in ICOS+CD38+ cTfh. The much larger non-cTfh compartments may have been undersampled.

The CDR3 spans 14 residues. In germline, CDR1 is SGHAT, CDR2 FQNNGV. V lost 4 bases and J 7 bases, leaving 17 bases between the germline ends. This clone was seen only a few times. Its matching antigen is unknown. The time point was: 2015-2016 season, pre-vaccination. TCRdb's copy holds only in-frame clones and misses some; the assay was immunoSEQ multiplex PCR. The data hold roughly 15,000 clones, with more than 65% observed a single time. The TCR originated in an adult who received the influenza vaccine. The J gene is TRBJ2-7, the V gene TRBV11-2, with D possibly being TRBD1 (5 bases). The specimen was CXCR5- memory CD4+ T cells sorted from blood, collected on the day of influenza vaccination. In DNA, the CDR3 is TGTGCCAGCAGCTCTGCACAGGCAAAGGGGGAGCAGTACTTC. It codes for CASSSAQAKGEQYF.